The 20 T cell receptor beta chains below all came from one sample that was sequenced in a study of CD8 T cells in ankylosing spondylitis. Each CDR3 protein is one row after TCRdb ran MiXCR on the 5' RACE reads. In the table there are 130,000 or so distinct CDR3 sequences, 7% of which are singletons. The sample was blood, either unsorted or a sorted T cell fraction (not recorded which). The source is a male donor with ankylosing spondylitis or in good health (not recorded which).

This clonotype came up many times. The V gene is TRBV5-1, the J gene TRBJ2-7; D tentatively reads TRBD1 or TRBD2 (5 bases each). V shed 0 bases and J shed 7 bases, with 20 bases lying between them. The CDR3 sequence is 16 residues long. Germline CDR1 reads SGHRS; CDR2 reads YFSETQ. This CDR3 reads CASSLAFGTARGEQYF. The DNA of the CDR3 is TGCGCCAGCAGCTTGGCCTTTGGGACGGCGAGGGGAGAGCAGTACTTC.

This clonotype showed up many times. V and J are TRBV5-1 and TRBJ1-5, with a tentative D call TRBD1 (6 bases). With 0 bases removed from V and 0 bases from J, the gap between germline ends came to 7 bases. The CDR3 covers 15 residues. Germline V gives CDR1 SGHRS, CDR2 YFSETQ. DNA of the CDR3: TGCGCCAGCAGCTTGGCGGACAGTAGCAATCAGCCCCAGCATTTT. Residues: CASSLADSSNQPQHF.

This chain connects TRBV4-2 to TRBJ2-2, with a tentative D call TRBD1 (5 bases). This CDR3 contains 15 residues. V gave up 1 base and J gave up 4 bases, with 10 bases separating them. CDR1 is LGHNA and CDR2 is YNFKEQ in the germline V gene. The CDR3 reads CASSQAPDSTGELFF. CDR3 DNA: TGTGCCAGCAGCCAAGCTCCCGACAGCACCGGGGAGCTGTTTTTT.

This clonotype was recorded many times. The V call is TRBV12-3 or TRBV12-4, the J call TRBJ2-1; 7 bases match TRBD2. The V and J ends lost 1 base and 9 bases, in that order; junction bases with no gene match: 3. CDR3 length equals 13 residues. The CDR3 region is CASSLVIAGEQFF. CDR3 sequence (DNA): TGTGCCAGCAGTTTAGTGATAGCGGGTGAGCAGTTCTTC.

The CDR3 protein is CASSAKPRTPNEKLFF. The CDR3 nucleotides read TGTGCCAGCAGCGCAAAACCCCGGACGCCCAATGAAAAACTGTTTTTT. This chain connects TRBV5-5 to TRBJ1-4, with D unresolved. The CDR3 loop spans 16 amino acids. With 4 bases removed from V and 5 bases from J, the gap between germline ends came to 18 bases. Germline assignment: CDR1 SGHKS and CDR2 YYEKEE (reference sequence).

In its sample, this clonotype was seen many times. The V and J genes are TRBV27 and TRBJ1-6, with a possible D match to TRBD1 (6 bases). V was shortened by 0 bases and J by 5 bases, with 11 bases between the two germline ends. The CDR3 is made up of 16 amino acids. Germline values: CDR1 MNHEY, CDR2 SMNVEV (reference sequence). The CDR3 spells CASSLSPGGDNSPLHF. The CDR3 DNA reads TGTGCCAGCAGTTTATCTCCCGGGGGCGATAATTCACCCCTCCACTTT.

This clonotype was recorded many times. In DNA, the CDR3 is TGTGCCAGCAGTTCAGGGTTCTTCGGCACAGATACGCAGTATTTT. Protein sequence: CASSSGFFGTDTQYF. This sequence joins TRBV27 and TRBJ2-3; a possible D gene is TRBD1 (5 bases). V gave up 4 bases and J gave up 1 base, with 12 bases separating them. The CDR3 sequence is 15 residues long. The germline gives CDR1 MNHEY, CDR2 SMNVEV (reference sequence).

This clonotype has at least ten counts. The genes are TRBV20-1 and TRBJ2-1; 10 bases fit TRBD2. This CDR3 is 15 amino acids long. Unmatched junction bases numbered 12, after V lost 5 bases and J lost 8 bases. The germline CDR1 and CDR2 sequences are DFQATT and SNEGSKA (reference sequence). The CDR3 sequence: CSAAETSGAGYEQFF. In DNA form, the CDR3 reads TGCAGTGCTGCCGAAACTAGCGGGGCCGGCTATGAGCAGTTCTTC.

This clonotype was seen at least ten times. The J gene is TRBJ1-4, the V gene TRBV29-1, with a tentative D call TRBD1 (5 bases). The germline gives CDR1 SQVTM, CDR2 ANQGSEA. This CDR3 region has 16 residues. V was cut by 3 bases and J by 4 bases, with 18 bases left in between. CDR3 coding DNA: TGCAGCGTTGACAGGAGAGCCCGACAGTTTAATGAAAAACTGTTTTTT. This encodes CSVDRRARQFNEKLFF.

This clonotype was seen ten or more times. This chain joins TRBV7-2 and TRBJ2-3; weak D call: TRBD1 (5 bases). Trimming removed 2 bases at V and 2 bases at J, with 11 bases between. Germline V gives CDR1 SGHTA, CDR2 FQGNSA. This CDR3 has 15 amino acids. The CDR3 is CASSLSGYLTDTQYF. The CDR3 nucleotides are TGTGCCAGCAGCTTATCAGGGTACCTCACAGATACGCAGTATTTT.

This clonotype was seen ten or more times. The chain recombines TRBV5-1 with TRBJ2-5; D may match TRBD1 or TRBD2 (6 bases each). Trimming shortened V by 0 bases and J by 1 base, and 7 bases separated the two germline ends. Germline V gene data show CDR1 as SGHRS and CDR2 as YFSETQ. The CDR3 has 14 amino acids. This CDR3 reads CASSLGGAQETQYF. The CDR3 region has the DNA TGCGCCAGCAGCTTGGGGGGGGCCCAAGAGACCCAGTACTTC.

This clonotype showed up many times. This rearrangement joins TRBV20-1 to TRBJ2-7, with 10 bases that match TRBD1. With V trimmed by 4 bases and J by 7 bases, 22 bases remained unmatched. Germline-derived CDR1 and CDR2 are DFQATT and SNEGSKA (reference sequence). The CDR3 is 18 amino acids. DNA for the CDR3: TGCAGTGCTACTCGTTTATACCCCCGTAGACAGGGGGCAGGGGAGCAGTACTTC. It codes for CSATRLYPRRQGAGEQYF.

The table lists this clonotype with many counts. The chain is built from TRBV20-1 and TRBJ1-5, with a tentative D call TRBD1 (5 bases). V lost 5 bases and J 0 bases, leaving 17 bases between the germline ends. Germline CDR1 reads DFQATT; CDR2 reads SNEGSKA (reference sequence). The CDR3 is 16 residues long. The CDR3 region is CSAVPVEGYSNQPQHF. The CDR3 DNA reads TGCAGTGCTGTGCCGGTGGAGGGGTATAGCAATCAGCCCCAGCATTTT.

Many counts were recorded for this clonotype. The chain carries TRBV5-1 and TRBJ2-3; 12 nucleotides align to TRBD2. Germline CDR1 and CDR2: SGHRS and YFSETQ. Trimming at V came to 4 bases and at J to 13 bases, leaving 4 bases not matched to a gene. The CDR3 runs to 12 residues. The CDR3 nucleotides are TGCGCCAGCAGCACCTCTAGCGGGGGGGAGTATTTT. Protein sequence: CASSTSSGGEYF.

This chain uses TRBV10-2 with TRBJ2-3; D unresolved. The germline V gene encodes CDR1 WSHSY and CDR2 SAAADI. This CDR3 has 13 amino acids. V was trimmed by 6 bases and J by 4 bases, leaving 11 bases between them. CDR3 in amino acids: CASRLRVADTQYF. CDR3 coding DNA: TGCGCCAGCAGGCTTAGGGTCGCAGATACGCAGTATTTT.

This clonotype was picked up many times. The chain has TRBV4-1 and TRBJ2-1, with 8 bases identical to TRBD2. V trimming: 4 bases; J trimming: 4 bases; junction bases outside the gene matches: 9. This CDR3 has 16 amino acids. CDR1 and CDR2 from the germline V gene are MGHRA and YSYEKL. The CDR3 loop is CASSPIYSGDYNEQFF. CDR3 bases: TGCGCCAGCAGCCCCATTTATAGCGGGGATTACAATGAGCAGTTCTTC.

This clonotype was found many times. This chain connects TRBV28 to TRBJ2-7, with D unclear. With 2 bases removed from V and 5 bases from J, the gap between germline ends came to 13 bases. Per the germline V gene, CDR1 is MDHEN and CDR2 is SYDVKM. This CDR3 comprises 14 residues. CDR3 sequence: CASSLGAGLDEQYF. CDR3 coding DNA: TGTGCCAGCAGTTTAGGAGCAGGTCTCGACGAGCAGTACTTC.

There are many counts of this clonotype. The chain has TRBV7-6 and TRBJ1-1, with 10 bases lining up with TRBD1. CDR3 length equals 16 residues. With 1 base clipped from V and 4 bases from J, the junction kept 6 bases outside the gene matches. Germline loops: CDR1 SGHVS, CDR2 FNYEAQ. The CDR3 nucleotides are TGTGCCAGCAGCTTAGTAGGGACAGGGGTTAGCACTGAAGCTTTCTTT. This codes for CASSLVGTGVSTEAFF.

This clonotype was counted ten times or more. CDR3 residues: CSARDRLAVTQYF. The CDR3 region has the DNA TGCAGTGCTAGAGACCGACTGGCAGTGACGCAGTATTTT. The chain combines TRBV20-1 with TRBJ2-3; no definite D call. V was cut by 0 bases and J by 9 bases, with 13 bases left in between. Germline V gene data show CDR1 as DFQATT and CDR2 as SNEGSKA (reference sequence). The CDR3 sequence is 13 residues long.

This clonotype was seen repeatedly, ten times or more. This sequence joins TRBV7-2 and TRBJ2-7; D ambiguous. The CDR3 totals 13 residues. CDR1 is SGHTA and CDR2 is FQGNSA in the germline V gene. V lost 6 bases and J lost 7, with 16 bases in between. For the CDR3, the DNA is TGTGCCAGCAGAAACCTCCTACGTTATGAGCAGTACTTC. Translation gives CASRNLLRYEQYF.